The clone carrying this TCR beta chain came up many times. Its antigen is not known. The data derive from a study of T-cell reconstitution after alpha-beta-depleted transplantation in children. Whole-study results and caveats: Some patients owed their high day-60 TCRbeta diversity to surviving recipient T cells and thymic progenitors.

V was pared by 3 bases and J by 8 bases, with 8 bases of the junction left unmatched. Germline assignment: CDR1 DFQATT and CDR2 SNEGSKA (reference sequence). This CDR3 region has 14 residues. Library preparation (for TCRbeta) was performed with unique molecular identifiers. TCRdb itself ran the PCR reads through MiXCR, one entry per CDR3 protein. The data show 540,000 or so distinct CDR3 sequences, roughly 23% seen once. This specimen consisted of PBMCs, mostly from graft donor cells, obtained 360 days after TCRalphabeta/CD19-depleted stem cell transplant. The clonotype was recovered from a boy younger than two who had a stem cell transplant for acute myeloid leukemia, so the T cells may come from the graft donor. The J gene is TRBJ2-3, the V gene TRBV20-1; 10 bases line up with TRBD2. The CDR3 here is CSASETSGPGTQYF. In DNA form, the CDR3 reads TGCAGTGCTAGTGAGACTAGCGGGCCAGGTACGCAGTATTTT.